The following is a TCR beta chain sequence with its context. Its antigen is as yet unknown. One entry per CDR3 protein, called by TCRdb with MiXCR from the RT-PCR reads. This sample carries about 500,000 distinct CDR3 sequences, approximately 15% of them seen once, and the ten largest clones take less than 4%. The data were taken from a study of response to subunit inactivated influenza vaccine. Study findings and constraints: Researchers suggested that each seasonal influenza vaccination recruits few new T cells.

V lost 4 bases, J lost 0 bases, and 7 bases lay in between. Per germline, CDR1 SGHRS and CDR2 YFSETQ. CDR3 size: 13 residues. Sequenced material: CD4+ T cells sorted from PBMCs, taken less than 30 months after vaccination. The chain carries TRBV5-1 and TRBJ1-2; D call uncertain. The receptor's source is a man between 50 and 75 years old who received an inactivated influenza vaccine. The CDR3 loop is CASSPETNYGYTF. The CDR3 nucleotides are TGCGCCAGCAGCCCCGAGACTAACTATGGCTACACCTTC.